A selection of T cell receptor beta chains follows, all from one sample in a study of blood T cell repertoires in COVID-19. Clones were sequenced by immunoSEQ multiplex PCR, and TCRdb holds only the in-frame ones, with some missing. Here the sample spans about 230,000 clones, 65% to 90% being singletons. Input material: peripheral blood. The receptors come from a woman aged 35 to 49 who had recovered from COVID-19. CDR3s leave out the opening cysteine and the closing phenylalanine or tryptophan.

TRBV11-1,ASSLEMLGSPLH
TRBV27,ASSRSWQGANTQY
TRBV3-1/TRBV3-2,ASSRRGNYGYT
TRBV19,ASSIGRATGAYGYT
TRBV28,ASSSVQGWGELF
TRBV6-1,ASSEGRAGRYTEAF
TRBV7-9,ASSSTGGVYGYT
TRBV9,ASRARGGAGELF
TRBV29-1,SVEYRLAEGDTQY
TRBV3-1/TRBV3-2,ASSQDQDRGIYEQY
TRBV19,ASSIRGQGPLKELF
TRBV15,ATSRDWATGSRNYGYT
TRBV5-6,ASSRDSLNTEAF
TRBV6-5,ASSYSYMEATEAF
TRBV3-1/TRBV3-2,ASSQIPLQGEF
TRBV19,ASIWGLGQPQH
TRBV6-6,ASSQQGALHEQY
TRBV7-3,ASSLRPDREGAF
TRBV29-1,SAKWGGNTEAF
TRBV7-9,ASSAGSTTNEKLF
TRBV19,ASSGDSTEAF
TRBV9,ASSVGAATDQPQH
TRBV5-4,ASSEGLGQETQY
TRBV7-2,ASSSPTRSSYNEQF
TRBV1,TSTAGLQIHSGNTIY
TRBV7-8,ASSPTSSGNTIY
TRBV28,ASGTAGLVSDTQY
TRBV7-8,ASSLAMTSTDTQY
TRBV19,ASSPVGGSGNQPQH
TRBV5-1,ASSLVTNTGELF
TRBV6-6,ASSYDRLQETQY
TRBV5-1,ASRSTGGPGNSPLH